This T cell receptor (beta chain) was retrieved from a study of blood T cell repertoires in COVID-19. Study-wide background: From T cells, B-cell-depleted T cells, or PBMCs came the material, which was cDNA or gDNA.

Germline V gene data show CDR1 as MGHRA and CDR2 as YSYEKL. Trimming cost V 1 base and J 4 bases; bases outside gene matches: 4. This CDR3 is built from 15 residues. In the original workflow: Estimated nucleated cell counts came from reference gene primer amplification. The method was immunoSEQ multiplex PCR; TCRdb's version includes in-frame clones alone and lacks a portion of them. V, J and clone size are those of that table, while D and trimming were read from the DNA. The sample holds about 220,000 clones, 80% seen once. V gene TRBV4-1 combines with J gene TRBJ2-3; the match to TRBD2 covers 8 bases. This TCR was recovered from a woman in her 70s with acute or convalescent COVID-19. Sequenced input: peripheral blood. CDR3 sequence reads: CASSQGAGGSDTQYF. In nucleotides, the CDR3 is TGCGCCAGCAGCCAAGGGGCGGGGGGTTCAGATACGCAGTATTTT.